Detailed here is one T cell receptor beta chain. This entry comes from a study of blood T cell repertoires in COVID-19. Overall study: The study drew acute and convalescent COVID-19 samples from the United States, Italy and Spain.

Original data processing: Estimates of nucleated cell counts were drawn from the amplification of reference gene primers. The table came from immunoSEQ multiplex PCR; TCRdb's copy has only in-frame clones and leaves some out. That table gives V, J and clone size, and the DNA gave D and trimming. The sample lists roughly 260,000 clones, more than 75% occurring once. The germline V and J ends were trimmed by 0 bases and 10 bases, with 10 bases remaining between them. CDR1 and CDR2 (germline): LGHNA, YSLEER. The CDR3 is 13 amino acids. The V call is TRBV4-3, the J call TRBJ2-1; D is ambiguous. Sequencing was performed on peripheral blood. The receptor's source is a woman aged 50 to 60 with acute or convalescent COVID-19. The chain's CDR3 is CASSQEIVQEQFF. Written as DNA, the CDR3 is TGCGCCAGCAGCCAAGAAATTGTGCAGGAGCAGTTCTTC.